This entry concerns a single T cell receptor (beta chain). No cognate antigen has been identified for it. No base qualities exist here, and no much larger clone lies one base off it. The data derive from a study of early T cells in non-severe SARS-CoV-2 infection (dated by TCRdb to about 2021). About the study as a whole: Because TCR sequencing was done on bulk RNA from unsorted whole blood, the alpha and beta chains could not be paired. Broad study findings and their caveats: VDJdb matching was skewed toward anti-spike CD8 responses, so virus-specific expansions were likely underestimated and private and CD4 specificities were missed.

After removal of 8 bases from V and 8 bases from J, the junction retains 9 bases not matched to a gene. Looking up the germline V gene yields CDR1 SQVTM and CDR2 ANQGSEA. From the cysteine up to the phenylalanine, the CDR3 has a length of 12 residues. Only the CDR3 part of the read is kept: 36 bases, read in frame from the first base. Library method: 5' RACE. This sample was sequenced with a NextSeq 500. The TCR library protocol attached unique molecular identifiers to individual cDNA molecules to correct for sequencing error and PCR bias. Both TCR alpha and beta chains were sequenced, and tight co-correlation was observed between alpha and beta sequence abundances in each sample. Per the source publication's procedure: V gene, J gene and CDR3 annotation of TCR sequences was performed with Decombinator V4. Expanded TCRs were defined as changing significantly between any two time points under a Poisson model with p below 0.0001. TCR abundances were normalised to the total number of TCRs sequenced per sample and were expressed as counts per million. MAIT TCRs were defined by TRAV1-2 paired with TRAJ12, TRAJ20 or TRAJ33, and iNKT TCRs by TRAV10 paired with TRAJ18. A search of VDJdb, accessed on 1 November 2021, was run for TCRs annotated to CMV, EBV and SARS-CoV-2, with TCRs annotated for multiple antigens excluded. TCRdb ran its own pipeline on the public reads, namely fastp trimming at Q25 and MiXCR clone calling, and kept in-frame beta chains. CDR3 protein duplicates are merged, each entry listing the most common genes and DNA. V and J calls and clone size were set by TCRdb, not the authors. Across this sample there are tens of thousands of distinct CDR3 sequences, with about 13% seen only once. The biggest ten clones account for about 7.7% of the sample.

Set within a cohort of healthcare workers in London, UK, this nested case-control study involved weekly PCR testing of nasopharyngeal swabs along with blood sampling. Healthcare workers were recruited between 23 and 31 March 2020, during the week of the UK lockdown, and were followed weekly for up to about 15 weeks. Sequencing used whole blood. The TCR sequence derives from an adult who was a healthcare worker with PCR-confirmed SARS-CoV-2 infection or an uninfected control (not recorded which). The chain links TRBV29-1 with TRBJ1-2, and 9 junctional nucleotides match TRBD1. The CDR3 reads CSSPGQGGGYTF. The DNA reads TGCAGCTCTCCGGGACAGGGTGGAGGCTACACCTTC. Reference TRBV29-1 and TRBJ1-2 proteins supply the regions before and after the CDR3; the full variable domain is: SAVISQKPSRDICQRGTSLTIQCQVDSQVTMMFWYRQQPGQSLTLIATANQGSEATYESGFVIDKFPISRPNLTFSTLTVSNMSPEDSSIYLCSSPGQGGGYTFGSGTRLTVV.